This is a list of T cell receptor beta chains from one sample in a study of technical replicates of blood from a few donors. This table comes from immunoSEQ multiplex PCR, and its TCRdb copy is limited to in-frame clones, with some not included. The sample records tens of thousands of clones, 97% being singletons. The sequenced material came from T cells isolated from PBMCs. Source of these receptors: a human donor in good health. The CDR3 runs from the conserved cysteine through the conserved F or W. The D gene is left open where the match is weak. Expanded clones get a size class; other rows say once, few or many, or leave the size out.

>TRBD2|TRBJ2-7|.|TRBV7-9
TGTGCCAGCAGCTTTAGCGGGGGTAATTACGAGCAGTACTTC
CASSFSGGNYEQYF
>.|TRBJ1-2|.|TRBV7-9
TGTGCCAGCAGTAGGACAGACTATGGCTACACCTTC
CASSRTDYGYTF
>.|TRBJ2-1|.|TRBV28
TGTGCCAGCAGTTTTATTGATCTAGCGAATGAGCAGTTCTTC
CASSFIDLANEQFF
>.|TRBJ1-3|.|TRBV21-1
TGTGCCAGCAGCGCTCGACCCGGACAGCGTCGGAGTGGAAACACCATATATTTT
CASSARPGQRRSGNTIYF
>.|TRBJ1-1|.|TRBV6-1
TGTGCCAGCAGTCAGGGGATGAACACTGAAGCTTTCTTT
CASSQGMNTEAFF
>TRBD2|TRBJ2-1|.|TRBV5-1
TGCGCCAGCACCCTCGGGGAGGGCCGGGATGAGCAGTTCTTC
CASTLGEGRDEQFF
>.|TRBJ1-6|.|TRBV30
TGTGCCTGGAGTGTAGGGGCAGGGCCTTATAATTCACCCCTCCACTTT
CAWSVGAGPYNSPLHF
>TRBD1|TRBJ1-5|.|TRBV5-4
TGTGCCAGCAGCTTGGACAGGGGAAATCAGCCCCAGCATTTT
CASSLDRGNQPQHF
>.|TRBJ2-2|.|TRBV6-5
TGTGCCAGCACCCGCAGCGGGGAGCTGTTTTTT
CASTRSGELFF
>.|TRBJ2-7|.|TRBV6-5
TGTGCCAGCGGCCTTTATTCTGGAGGGCATCGCGAGCAGTACTTC
CASGLYSGGHREQYF
>.|TRBJ2-7|.|TRBV29-1
TGCAGCGTCTCAGGGGGGAAATCCTACGAGCAGTACTTC
CSVSGGKSYEQYF
>TRBD1|TRBJ2-4|.|TRBV29-1
TGCAGCGTCGAACCGTATGGGTTGACAGGGGGAAGGAACATTCAGTACTTC
CSVEPYGLTGGRNIQYF
>.|TRBJ2-7|.|TRBV6-6
TGTGCCAGCAGTCCGGGTCATAACGGGAGAATCTACGAGCAGTACTTC
CASSPGHNGRIYEQYF
>.|TRBJ1-2|.|TRBV5-1
TGCGCCAGCAGCTGGGGAGGGGCTGTCTACTATGGCTACACCTTC
CASSWGGAVYYGYTF
>.|TRBJ2-1|.|TRBV9
TGTGCCAGCAGCTCCCGGGGGAGTGGCTCCTACAATGAGCAGTTCTTC
CASSSRGSGSYNEQFF
>TRBD1|TRBJ1-3|.|TRBV9
TGTGCCAGCAGCCACAGGGGAGGCAGTGGAAACACCATATATTTT
CASSHRGGSGNTIYF
>TRBD2|TRBJ2-3|.|TRBV18
TGTGCCAGCTCAAGGACGATAGCGGGAGAGAACACAGATACGCAGTATTTT
CASSRTIAGENTDTQYF
>.|TRBJ2-1|.|TRBV19
TGTGCCAGTAGTGCAAAGGGGCGGACACATGAGCAGTTCTTC
CASSAKGRTHEQFF
>.|TRBJ2-2|.|TRBV12-5
TGTGCTAGTGGTTTGGTCCCCGACGGACTGCTGAACACCGGGGAGCTGTTTTTT
CASGLVPDGLLNTGELFF
>.|TRBJ1-1|.|TRBV6-1
TGTGCCAGCAGATACAGGGTTTTGGACACTGAAGCTTTCTTT
CASRYRVLDTEAFF
>.|TRBJ1-2|.|TRBV10-2
TGCGCCAGCAGTGATGGCAGGGCAGCATCGGGCTACACCTTC
CASSDGRAASGYTF
>TRBD2|TRBJ2-5|.|TRBV28
TGTGCCAGCGGAAGCTTCGTAGCGGGAGTATGGGAGACCCAGTACTTC
CASGSFVAGVWETQYF
>TRBD1|TRBJ2-5|.|TRBV5-1
TGCGCCAGCAGCACATCAGGGGGTGAGACCCAGTACTTC
CASSTSGGETQYF
>.|TRBJ2-5|.|TRBV11-3
TGTGCCAGCAGGGACTCTCTACAAGAGACCCAGTACTTC
CASRDSLQETQYF
>TRBD1|TRBJ2-7|.|TRBV19
TGTGCCAGTAGTATTAGGGGACAGGTAAACTACGAGCAGTACTTC
CASSIRGQVNYEQYF
>.|TRBJ1-2|once|TRBV6-5
TGTGCCAGCAGTTACTCGGCCAATCCCAATGGCTACACCTTC
CASSYSANPNGYTF
>.|TRBJ1-3|.|TRBV4-1
TGCGCCAGCAGCCAAAGGAGCTGGAATCCTGGCTCTGGAAACACCATATATTTT
CASSQRSWNPGSGNTIYF
>TRBD2|TRBJ2-7|once|TRBV5-1
TGCGCCAGCAGTTGGGGGGGGAGGACCTACGAGCAGTACTTC
CASSWGGRTYEQYF
>.|TRBJ2-2|.|TRBV7-8
TGTGCCAGCAGCTTACCTCCCGAGTACAGGGTCGGGGAGCTGTTTTTT
CASSLPPEYRVGELFF
>TRBD2|TRBJ2-1|.|TRBV5-8
TGTGCCAGCAGCTTGGGACTAGCGGGAGTGAATGAGCAGTTCTTC
CASSLGLAGVNEQFF
>TRBD2|TRBJ2-1|.|TRBV9
TGTGCCAGCAGCGTAACTAGCGGGGGGGGATACAATGAGCAGTTCTTC
CASSVTSGGGYNEQFF
>TRBD1|TRBJ1-5|.|TRBV4-1
TGCGCCAGCAGCCGGACCCGACAGGGCGATCAGCCCCAGCATTTT
CASSRTRQGDQPQHF
>TRBD2|TRBJ2-2|.|TRBV25-1
TGTGCCAGCAGTGTGGTAGCGGGAGTCCCGAACACCGGGGAGCTGTTTTTT
CASSVVAGVPNTGELFF
>.|TRBJ1-2|.|TRBV5-8
TGTGCCAGCAGCCCTCAGGGAAACTATGGCTACACCTTC
CASSPQGNYGYTF
>TRBD1|TRBJ1-1|once|TRBV5-6
TGTGCCAGCAGCTACCGGGACAGGAACACTGAAGCTTTCTTT
CASSYRDRNTEAFF
>.|TRBJ1-3|.|TRBV6-1
TGTGCCAGCAATCCAGGGTTTGGAAACACCATATATTTT
CASNPGFGNTIYF
>TRBD1|TRBJ1-2|.|TRBV19
TGTGCCAGTAGTGCGACAGGGACCCTAGGCTACACCTTC
CASSATGTLGYTF
>.|TRBJ2-2|few|TRBV5-1
TGCGCCAGCAGCTTCTTGTCTGGGGGGAGCACCGGGGAGCTGTTTTTT
CASSFLSGGSTGELFF
>TRBD2|TRBJ2-5|.|TRBV28
TGTGCCAGCAGAGAAAGCGGGAGGGCCGGAGAGACCCAGTACTTC
CASRESGRAGETQYF
>.|TRBJ1-1|.|TRBV6-5
TGTGCCAGCAGTTACTTCGGGGACACTGAAGCTTTCTTT
CASSYFGDTEAFF
>.|TRBJ1-5|.|TRBV7-8
TGTGCCAGCAGCACAGCCAGGGAATTAAGCAATCAGCCCCAGCATTTT
CASSTARELSNQPQHF
>.|TRBJ1-1|.|TRBV6-5
TGTGCCAGCAGTCAGGGTCCTGAAGCTTTCTTT
CASSQGPEAFF
>.|TRBJ2-2|.|TRBV2
TGTGCCAGCAGTGATCGGAGGGGGCGTACCGGGGAGCTGTTTTTT
CASSDRRGRTGELFF
>.|TRBJ2-1|.|TRBV9
TGTGCCAGCAGCGTAGGCGGCGGGGCGGGGACGAATGAGCAGTTCTTC
CASSVGGGAGTNEQFF
>.|TRBJ2-5|.|TRBV6-1
TGTGCCAGCAGTGTCTGGGGGCGCCGGGAGACCCAGTACTTC
CASSVWGRRETQYF
>TRBD2|TRBJ2-3|.|TRBV7-8
TGTGCCAGCAGCAAGCAGACTAGCGGGATTAGCACAGATACGCAGTATTTT
CASSKQTSGISTDTQYF
>.|TRBJ1-2|.|TRBV6-1
TGTGCCAGCAGAGAACAGGCCCACAGGATGGACTATGGCTACACCTTC
CASREQAHRMDYGYTF
>.|TRBJ1-2|once|TRBV4-1
TGCGCCAGCAGCCAGACAGCAAGTGGGGACTATGGCTACACCTTC
CASSQTASGDYGYTF
>TRBD1|TRBJ1-2|.|TRBV25-1
TGTGCCAGCAGCCCCCCCCGACAGGGGGCTGTCTATGGCTACACCTTC
CASSPPRQGAVYGYTF
>TRBD2|TRBJ2-1|.|TRBV29-1
TGCAGCGTATTAATTATGGGAGGGGCCTACAATGAGCAGTTCTTC
CSVLIMGGAYNEQFF
>.|TRBJ1-2|.|TRBV15
TGTGCCACCAGCAACAGTGTCAGCTATGGCTACACCTTC
CATSNSVSYGYTF
>TRBD1|TRBJ1-4|.|TRBV27
TGTGCCAGCAGTTCACTATGGACAGGGGATGAAAAACTGTTTTTT
CASSSLWTGDEKLFF
>TRBD1|TRBJ2-7|once|TRBV9
TGTGCCAGCAGCGGCGGACAGGGGTCCTACGAGCAGTACTTC
CASSGGQGSYEQYF
>.|TRBJ2-3|.|TRBV25-1
TGTGCCAGCAGTGTGGTTCGGGCAGATACGCAGTATTTT
CASSVVRADTQYF
>.|TRBJ1-1|few|TRBV10-1
TGCGCCAGCAGTAAGGGCTCGGGGGACACTGAAGCTTTCTTT
CASSKGSGDTEAFF